The rows below give T cell receptor beta chains drawn from one sample of a study of blood T cells in healthy people across ages. One entry per CDR3 protein, called by TCRdb with MiXCR from the 5' RACE reads. Found here are approximately 700,000 distinct CDR3 sequences, about 34% of them singletons; the top ten hold approximately 15%. The sequencing input was blood. The receptors were sampled from a woman of 80 years or more in good health. The CDR3 runs from the conserved cysteine through the conserved F or W. The D gene is left open where the match is weak. Clone size is stated in some rows and not others, as once, few, many or a class when expanded.

v_call	j_call	cdr3_length	d_call	clone_size	cdr3_aa	cdr3_nt
TRBV4-2	TRBJ2-5	16	TRBD2	many	CASSQGPLAGVETQYF	TGTGCCAGCAGCCAAGGCCCCCTAGCGGGGGTGGAGACCCAGTACTTC
TRBV5-1	TRBJ2-3	16	TRBD2	many	CASSLYGGGSTDTQYF	TGCGCCAGCAGCTTGTATGGCGGGGGAAGCACAGATACGCAGTATTTT
TRBV7-8	TRBJ1-4	15	NA	NA	CASSLESRTNEKLFF	TGTGCCAGCAGCTTAGAGTCCCGAACTAATGAAAAACTGTTTTTT
TRBV20-1	TRBJ2-7	15	TRBD2	many	CSAYRPAGGSYEQYF	TGCAGTGCCTACCGTCCAGCGGGGGGGTCCTACGAGCAGTACTTC
TRBV10-3	TRBJ2-3	16	TRBD2	many	CAISERSGTSTDTQYF	TGTGCCATCAGTGAGCGTAGCGGGACTAGCACAGATACGCAGTATTTT
TRBV5-1	TRBJ2-6	18	NA	many	CASSLGAGSISGANVLTF	TGCGCCAGCAGCTTGGGCGCAGGTTCAATCTCTGGGGCCAACGTCCTGACTTTC
TRBV6-2/TRBV6-3	TRBJ2-1	13	NA	NA	CASSYRYYNEQFF	TGTGCCAGCAGTTACAGATATTACAATGAGCAGTTCTTC
TRBV10-3	TRBJ2-1	14	TRBD2	once	CASQAASGFNEQFF	TGTGCCTCCCAGGCGGCTAGCGGATTTAATGAGCAGTTCTTC
TRBV6-1	TRBJ1-5	12	NA	NA	CASSENLQPQHF	TGTGCCAGCAGTGAAAATCTCCAGCCCCAGCATTTT
TRBV4-2	TRBJ1-2	14	NA	many	CASSQDLGEDGYTF	TGTGCCAGCAGCCAAGATCTAGGGGAGGATGGCTACACCTTC
TRBV5-1	TRBJ2-3	16	NA	many	CASSPSGTSSTDTQYF	TGCGCCAGCAGCCCGTCCGGGACATCTAGCACAGATACGCAGTATTTT
TRBV12-3/TRBV12-4	TRBJ1-4	15	NA	many	CASSPGRQTNEKLFF	TGTGCCAGCAGTCCTGGACGGCAAACTAATGAAAAACTGTTTTTT
TRBV10-3	TRBJ2-3	16	TRBD2	many	CAISESSGGVTDTQYF	TGTGCCATCAGTGAGTCGAGCGGGGGGGTCACAGATACGCAGTATTTT
TRBV6-1	TRBJ2-7	17	TRBD1	few	CASSAVRTGVLWGEQYF	TGTGCCAGCAGTGCCGTTCGGACAGGGGTGTTGTGGGGAGAGCAGTACTTC
TRBV20-1	TRBJ2-7	15	TRBD1	many	CSARPGTGAPYEQYF	TGCAGTGCTAGGCCTGGGACAGGGGCCCCCTACGAGCAGTACTTC
TRBV28	TRBJ1-5	14	NA	few	CASSIGPGRQPQHF	TGTGCCAGCAGTATCGGTCCGGGAAGGCAGCCCCAGCATTTT
TRBV29-1	TRBJ2-7	12	NA	many	CSAIPGGDRQYF	TGCAGCGCCATACCCGGGGGGGACAGGCAGTACTTC
TRBV5-1	TRBJ2-7	17	TRBD2	NA	CASSLVRAGALSYEQYF	TGCGCCAGCAGCTTGGTGCGAGCGGGAGCGCTCTCCTACGAGCAGTACTTC
TRBV30	TRBJ2-2	16	TRBD1	NA	CAWRGTGPDNTGELFF	TGTGCCTGGAGAGGGACAGGGCCCGATAACACCGGGGAGCTGTTTTTT
TRBV7-9	TRBJ1-1	13	TRBD1	few	CASSLGQGVEAFF	TGTGCCAGCAGCTTGGGACAGGGGGTTGAAGCTTTCTTT
TRBV5-1	TRBJ2-1	15	NA	NA	CASSFQTTIYNEQFF	TGCGCCAGCAGCTTTCAAACGACTATTTACAATGAGCAGTTCTTC
TRBV5-1	TRBJ1-5	14	NA	once	CASSLDGQGQPQHF	TGCGCCAGCAGCTTGGACGGGCAGGGTCAGCCCCAGCATTTT
TRBV9	TRBJ1-4	15	TRBD1	few	CASSVAGTGHPKLFF	TGTGCCAGCAGCGTAGCTGGGACAGGTCACCCAAAACTGTTTTTT
TRBV29-1	TRBJ2-2	14	TRBD2	NA	CSVARGVNTGELFF	TGCAGCGTTGCCCGGGGGGTTAACACCGGGGAGCTGTTTTTT
TRBV7-9	TRBJ2-7	16	TRBD1	many	CASSFPRTGDSYEQYF	TGTGCCAGCAGCTTCCCCCGGACAGGGGACTCCTACGAGCAGTACTTC
TRBV4-2	TRBJ2-3	16	NA	many	CASSQGGSGYTDTQYF	TGTGCCAGCAGCCAAGGGGGTAGCGGATACACAGATACGCAGTATTTT
TRBV4-1	TRBJ1-4	17	NA	NA	CASSQIGMAGPNEKLFF	TGCGCCAGCAGCCAAATAGGTATGGCGGGACCGAATGAAAAACTGTTTTTT
TRBV9	TRBJ2-7	16	NA	many	CASSVDPGVIGYEQYF	TGTGCCAGCAGCGTAGACCCCGGAGTAATCGGATACGAGCAGTACTTC
TRBV28	TRBJ1-2	15	TRBD1	many	CASTRAGQGYYGYTF	TGTGCCAGCACCCGAGCGGGACAGGGATACTATGGCTACACCTTC
TRBV29-1	TRBJ2-7	12	NA	many	CSVVGGTYEQYF	TGCAGCGTTGTTGGGGGAACCTACGAGCAGTACTTC
TRBV25-1	TRBJ1-6	16	NA	NA	CASSESRAALASPLHF	TGTGCCAGCAGTGAATCACGGGCGGCCTTAGCTTCACCCCTCCACTTT
TRBV6-2/TRBV6-3	TRBJ1-2	15	TRBD1	many	CASSFSRQGGYGYTF	TGTGCCAGCAGTTTCTCTCGACAGGGTGGCTATGGCTACACCTTC
TRBV11-3	TRBJ1-1	14	NA	many	CASSLGRENTEAFF	TGTGCCAGCAGCTTAGGCAGGGAAAACACTGAAGCTTTCTTT
TRBV12-3/TRBV12-4	TRBJ1-5	13	NA	once	CASSPLPKQPQHF	TGTGCCAGCAGTCCCCTTCCTAAGCAGCCCCAGCATTTT
TRBV27	TRBJ1-2	13	NA	many	CASSPQSNYGYTF	TGTGCCAGCAGTCCCCAGTCTAACTATGGCTACACCTTC
TRBV7-2	TRBJ2-1	15	NA	many	CASSLRSQGDNEQFF	TGTGCCAGCAGCTTACGATCACAGGGCGACAATGAGCAGTTCTTC
TRBV2	TRBJ1-5	12	NA	few	CASSELGQNQHF	TGTGCCAGCAGTGAATTAGGGCAGAACCAGCATTTT
TRBV24-1	TRBJ2-1	17	NA	many	CATSTPGVPGSYNEQFF	TGTGCCACCAGCACCCCCGGGGTTCCGGGTTCCTACAATGAGCAGTTCTTC
TRBV12-3/TRBV12-4	TRBJ1-2	14	NA	many	CASSLFSPGSGYTF	TGTGCCAGCAGTTTATTTTCCCCAGGGTCTGGCTACACCTTC
TRBV28	TRBJ1-5	12	NA	NA	CASSFPPEPQHF	TGTGCCAGCAGTTTTCCACCGGAGCCCCAGCATTTT
TRBV11-1	TRBJ2-7	14	NA	few	CASSLLRSSYEQYF	TGTGCCAGCAGCTTACTCAGGAGCTCCTACGAGCAGTACTTC
TRBV20-1	TRBJ2-5	14	TRBD1	NA	CSHLTPGGGETQYF	TGCAGCCATTTAACCCCAGGGGGCGGAGAGACCCAGTACTTC
TRBV20-1	TRBJ1-5	12	NA	NA	CSATQSNQPQHF	TGCAGTGCTACTCAAAGCAATCAGCCCCAGCATTTT
TRBV4-3	TRBJ2-3	15	TRBD1	few	CASSHSGTEADTQYF	TGCGCCAGCAGCCATTCCGGGACAGAGGCAGATACGCAGTATTTT
TRBV7-9	TRBJ2-4	15	TRBD2	NA	CASSFSGGFGRIQYF	TGTGCCAGCAGCTTTAGCGGGGGCTTCGGGAGGATTCAGTACTTC